What follows describes a single T cell receptor beta chain. Its antigen is not yet known. Per-base quality was not reported, and no clone a single base away is much larger than it. This record belongs to a study of identical twins (dated by TCRdb to 2016 to 2017). For the study in its entirety: TCR alpha and beta repertoires from monozygotic twins, unrelated adults of various ages and cord blood were deep-sequenced to test whether fetal clonotypes persist. Replicate twin experiments were performed at different times using different library preparation protocols to rule out contamination.

Every donor in the study was a healthy Caucasian. The twin cohort consisted of three pairs of female monozygotic twins, all aged roughly 18 to 29 years. CD4+ and CD8+ T cell populations were isolated with positive isolation kits from Invitrogen. The CDR3 covers 16 residues, taking in both the cysteine and the phenylalanine. The only DNA kept is the CDR3, 48 bases in frame from the first base. Based on the germline V gene, the CDR1 and CDR2 sequences are SGHRS and YFSETQ. Trimmed from V: 4 bases; trimmed from J: 6 bases; junction bases lacking a gene match: 10. On the study overall, not on this receptor specifically: In beta out-of-frame sequences, excess twin sharing was weaker, because having fewer shared sequences lowered the signal-to-noise ratio. Because the same donors could not be followed over many years, the conclusions relied on cross-sectional statistical analysis. Abundant cord blood beta clonotypes had fewer insertions, young adult naive repertoires showed a similar but weaker trend, and memory repertoires showed no such trend. Recombination models systematically underestimated out-of-frame TCR alpha sharing in monozygotic twins but agreed with sharing between unrelated individuals. Compared with coincidental sharing between unrelated individuals, out-of-frame TCR alpha sequences shared between twins showed an excess of sequences with low generation probability. Zero-insertion analyses could be partly confounded by invariant T cells such as MAIT and iNKT, although diverse VJ usage argued against such confounding for most clonotypes.

Receptor libraries were prepared by 5' RACE. This sample was sequenced with an Illumina HiSeq 2000. A universal primer binding site was added through template switching, and the final cDNA carried a unique molecular identifier so that TCR cDNA molecules could be counted accurately. First-strand cDNA for TCR alpha and beta chains was synthesized from specific primers in the conserved constant-segment region. Each cDNA library was double barcoded, with a SMART-Mk sample barcode plus Illumina barcodes, to control for contamination. Two successive PCR steps introduced TruSeq adapter sequences along with Illumina sample barcodes. The TCR alpha and beta cDNA libraries were sequenced on the Illumina HiSeq platform using custom primers. The paper's data handling went like this. MiGEC processed the raw reads to extract unique molecular identifiers, while MiXCR was used to determine the CDR3 positions. For each individual, recombination models were inferred using an EM algorithm with the repgenHMM and IGoR tools. The tcR package in R was used for shared clonotype analysis, with sharing normalized by the product of cloneset sizes. Out-of-frame nonproductive sequences were analyzed to study raw recombination free of thymic and clonal selection effects. Using fastp at Q25 and MiXCR, TCRdb reprocessed the public reads and kept productive beta chains. Every distinct CDR3 protein forms one entry, paired with its most common genes and DNA. Here the V and J calls rest on TCRdb's processing, not on the authors' analysis. The sample yields 350,000 to 600,000 distinct CDR3 sequences; 11% to 15% were counted once. The ten largest clones capture around 0.52% of the sample.

The sample was also reused in another study, on yellow fever vaccine responses in identical twins. The second study's authors report: The T cell response to vaccination in identical twins was reported by the authors to appear partly convergent and partly personalized. The study precisely tracked vaccine-responding T cell clones in identical twins.

The source of this sequence is a woman younger than 30 in good health. The sequencing input was CD4+ T cells sorted from blood. The V and J genes are TRBV5-1 and TRBJ2-1, with 10 bases in between that match TRBD2. For the CDR3, the sequence is CASSQPQLAGGNEQFF. The nucleotides read TGCGCCAGCAGCCAGCCGCAGTTAGCGGGGGGCAATGAGCAGTTCTTC.